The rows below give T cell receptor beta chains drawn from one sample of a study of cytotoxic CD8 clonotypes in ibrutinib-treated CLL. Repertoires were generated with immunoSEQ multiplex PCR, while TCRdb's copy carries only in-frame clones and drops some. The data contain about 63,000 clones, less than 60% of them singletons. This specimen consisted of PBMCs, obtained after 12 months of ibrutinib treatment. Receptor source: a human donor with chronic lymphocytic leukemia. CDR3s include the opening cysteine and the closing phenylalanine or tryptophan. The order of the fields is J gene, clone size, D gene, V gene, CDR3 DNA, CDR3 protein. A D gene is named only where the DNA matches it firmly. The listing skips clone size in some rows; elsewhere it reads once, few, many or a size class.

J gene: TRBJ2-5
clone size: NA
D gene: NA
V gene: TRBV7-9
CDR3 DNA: TGTGCCAGCCCCGGGGCTAGCGAAGAAGAGACCCAGTACTTC
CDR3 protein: CASPGASEEETQYF

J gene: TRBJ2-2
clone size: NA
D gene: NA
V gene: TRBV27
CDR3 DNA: TGTGCCAGCAGTCAGTACACCGGGGAGCTGTTTTTT
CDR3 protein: CASSQYTGELFF

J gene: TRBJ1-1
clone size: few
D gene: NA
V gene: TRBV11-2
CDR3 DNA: TGTGCCAGCAGCCCCGGGTTGGGCAGATCAGCTTTCTTT
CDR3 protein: CASSPGLGRSAFF

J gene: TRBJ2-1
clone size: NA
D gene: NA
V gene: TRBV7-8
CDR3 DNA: TGTGCCAGCAGCTTACAGGTGTCCTACAATGAGCAGTTCTTC
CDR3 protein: CASSLQVSYNEQFF

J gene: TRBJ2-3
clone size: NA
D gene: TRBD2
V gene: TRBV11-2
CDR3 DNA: TGTGCCAGCAGCTTAGTTTACGGGACTAGGTGGGCAGATACGCAGTATTTT
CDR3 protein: CASSLVYGTRWADTQYF

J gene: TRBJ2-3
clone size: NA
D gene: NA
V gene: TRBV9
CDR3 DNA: TGTGCCAGCAGCGTAGGAACGGGCACAGATACGCAGTATTTT
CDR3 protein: CASSVGTGTDTQYF

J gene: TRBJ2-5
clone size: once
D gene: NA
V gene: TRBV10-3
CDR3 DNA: TGTGCCATCAGCCCCTTGGACAGCGGAGAGACCCAGTACTTC
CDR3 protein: CAISPLDSGETQYF

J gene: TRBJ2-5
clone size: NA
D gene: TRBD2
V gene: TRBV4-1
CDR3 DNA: TGCGCCAGCAGCCAAGGTTGGGGGACTAGCGGGCAAGAGACCCAGTACTTC
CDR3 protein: CASSQGWGTSGQETQYF

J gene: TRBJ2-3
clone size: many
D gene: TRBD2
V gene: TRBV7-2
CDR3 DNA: TGTGCCAGCAGCTTAGTTGCGGGAGGGCCCCTTTCCACAGATACGCAGTATTTT
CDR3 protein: CASSLVAGGPLSTDTQYF

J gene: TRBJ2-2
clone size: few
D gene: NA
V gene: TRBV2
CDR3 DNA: TGTGCCAGCATCGGACAGGGAGGGACCGGGGAGCTGTTTTTT
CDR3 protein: CASIGQGGTGELFF

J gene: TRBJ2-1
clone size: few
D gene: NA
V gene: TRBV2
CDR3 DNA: TGTGCCAGCAGTGTCCACCCGAACAACAATGAGCAGTTCTTC
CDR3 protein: CASSVHPNNNEQFF

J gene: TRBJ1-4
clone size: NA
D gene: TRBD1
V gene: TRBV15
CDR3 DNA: TGTGCCACCAGCAATCCCCCGCAGGGGGAACAAAAACTGTTTTTT
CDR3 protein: CATSNPPQGEQKLFF

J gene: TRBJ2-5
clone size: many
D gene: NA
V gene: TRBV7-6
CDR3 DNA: TGTGCCAGCAGCTTGCTGGAGGAGACCCAGTACTTC
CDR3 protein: CASSLLEETQYF

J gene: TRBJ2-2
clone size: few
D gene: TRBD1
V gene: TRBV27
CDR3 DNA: TGTGCCAGCAGTCCTAGACAGGGAATGAACACCGGGGAGCTGTTTTTT
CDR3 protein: CASSPRQGMNTGELFF

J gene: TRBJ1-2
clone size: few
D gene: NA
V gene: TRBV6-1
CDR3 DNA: TGTGCCAGCAAGGCCTCAAACTATGGCTACACCTTC
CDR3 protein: CASKASNYGYTF

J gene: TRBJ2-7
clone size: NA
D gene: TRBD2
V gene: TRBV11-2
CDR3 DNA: TGTGCCAGCAGTCCTAGCGGGACGGGCGAGCAGTACTTC
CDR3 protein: CASSPSGTGEQYF

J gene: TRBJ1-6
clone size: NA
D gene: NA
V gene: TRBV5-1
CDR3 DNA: TGCGCCAGCAGCTTGGTCCAGGGACCATCGAATTCACCCCTCCACTTT
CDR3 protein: CASSLVQGPSNSPLHF

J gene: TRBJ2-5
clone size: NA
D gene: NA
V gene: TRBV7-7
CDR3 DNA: TGTGCCAGCAGCTTTTCCTATCAAAAAGAGACCCAGTACTTC
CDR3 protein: CASSFSYQKETQYF

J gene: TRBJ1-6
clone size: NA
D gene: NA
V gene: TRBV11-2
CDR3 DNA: TGTGCCAGCAGCTTAGGTGTCTCCGGAGATTCACCCCTCCACTTT
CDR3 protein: CASSLGVSGDSPLHF

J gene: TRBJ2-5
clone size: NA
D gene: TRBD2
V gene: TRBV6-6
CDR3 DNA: TGTGCCAGCAGTTATATCCGGACTAGCGGAGAGACCCAGTACTTC
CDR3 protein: CASSYIRTSGETQYF

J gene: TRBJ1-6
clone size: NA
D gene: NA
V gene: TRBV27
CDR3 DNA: TGTGCCAGCAGTTCCCAGTCGAATTCACCCCTCCACTTT
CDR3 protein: CASSSQSNSPLHF

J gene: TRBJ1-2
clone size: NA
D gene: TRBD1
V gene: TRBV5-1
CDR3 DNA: TGCGCCAGCAGCGCGACAGGGATCTATGGCTACACCTTC
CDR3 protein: CASSATGIYGYTF

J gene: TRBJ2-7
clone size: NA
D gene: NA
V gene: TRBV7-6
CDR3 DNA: TGTGCCAGCAGCTCACGGCCCTACGAGCAGTACTTC
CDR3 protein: CASSSRPYEQYF

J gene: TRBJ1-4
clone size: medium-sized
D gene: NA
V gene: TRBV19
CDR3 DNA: TGTGCCAGTAGAGGACAGGAAAAACTGTTTTTT
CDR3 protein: CASRGQEKLFF

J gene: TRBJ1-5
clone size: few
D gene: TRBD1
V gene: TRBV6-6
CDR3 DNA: TGTGCCAGCAGTTATCGGGGACAGGAGAGGGGGCAGCCCCAGCATTTT
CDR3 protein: CASSYRGQERGQPQHF

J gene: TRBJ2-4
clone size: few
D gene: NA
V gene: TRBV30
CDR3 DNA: TGTGCCTGGAATCAGTCAGGACGGCAGTACTTC
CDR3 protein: CAWNQSGRQYF

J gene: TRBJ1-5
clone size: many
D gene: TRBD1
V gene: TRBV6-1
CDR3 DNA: TGTGCCAGCAGTACCCGGGACAGGATTTCGGAGCCCCAGCATTTT
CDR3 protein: CASSTRDRISEPQHF

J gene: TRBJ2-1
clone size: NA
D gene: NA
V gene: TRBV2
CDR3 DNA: TGTGCCAGCAGTAGAACCGGGACGTTCAATGAGCAGTTCTTC
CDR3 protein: CASSRTGTFNEQFF

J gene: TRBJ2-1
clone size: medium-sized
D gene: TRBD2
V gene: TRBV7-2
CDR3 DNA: TGTGCCAGCGCTGACTCACTAGCGGCCCACAATGAGCAGTTCTTC
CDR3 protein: CASADSLAAHNEQFF

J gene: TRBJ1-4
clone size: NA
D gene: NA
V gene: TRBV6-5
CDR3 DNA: TGTGCCAGCAGTTCCGCAGGCCCTCGGGAAAAACTGTTTTTT
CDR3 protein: CASSSAGPREKLFF

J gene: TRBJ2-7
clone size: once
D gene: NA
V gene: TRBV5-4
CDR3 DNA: TGTGCCAGCAGCTGGGAGGGGGCTCTTTACGAGCAGTACTTC
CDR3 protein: CASSWEGALYEQYF

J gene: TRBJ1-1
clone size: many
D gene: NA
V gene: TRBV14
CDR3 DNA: TGTGCCAGCAGCCAAGGGGTGGAGGACGACACTGAAGCTTTCTTT
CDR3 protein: CASSQGVEDDTEAFF

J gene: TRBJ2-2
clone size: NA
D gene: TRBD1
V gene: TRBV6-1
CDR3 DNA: TGTGCCAGCAGTGCAGGGACAGCGAACACCGGGGAGCTGTTTTTT
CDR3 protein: CASSAGTANTGELFF

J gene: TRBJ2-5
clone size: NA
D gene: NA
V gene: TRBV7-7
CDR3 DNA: TGTGCCAGCAGCGGCGACCTGGGGGGCGAGACCCAGTACTTC
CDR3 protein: CASSGDLGGETQYF

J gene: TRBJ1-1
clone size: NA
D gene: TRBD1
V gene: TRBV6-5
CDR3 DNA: TGTGCCAGCAGTTACACAGGGGGCCGAGAAACTGAAGCTTTCTTT
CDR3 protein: CASSYTGGRETEAFF

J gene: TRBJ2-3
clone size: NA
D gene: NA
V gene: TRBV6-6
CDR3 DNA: TGTGCCGTTGCGGGATCCACAGATACGCAGTATTTT
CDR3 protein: CAVAGSTDTQYF